This paragraph covers one TCR beta chain sequence. The antigen remains unidentified. Blood samples were obtained at baseline, cycle 4 day 1, and cycle 7 day 1. This sample was taken from a study of OX40 agonist ivuxolimab in advanced cancers. Study summary: Dose-escalation cases comprised hepatocellular carcinoma, melanoma, renal cell or head and neck cancer. Partial responses, seen in three patients, involved one hepatocellular carcinoma and two cutaneous melanomas.

CDR1 is LNHDA and CDR2 is SQIVND in the germline V gene (reference sequence). Trimming stripped 3 bases from V and 6 bases from J, with 14 bases between. The CDR3 extends over 14 amino acids. Study-level points and caveats: Partial responders receiving 0.1-3.0 mg/kg showed among the lowest clonal expansion.

Repertoires were generated with immunoSEQ multiplex PCR, while TCRdb's copy carries only in-frame clones and drops some. The sample comprises about 49,000 clones, about four fifths of which are singletons, and roughly 2.5% rests with the top ten. The chain is built from TRBV19 and TRBJ1-1; D possibly corresponds to TRBD1 (5 bases). The sequence was collected from an adult with an advanced solid tumor such as melanoma, head and neck, liver or kidney cancer. Specimen: CD4+ or CD8+ T cells sorted from blood, collected in a trial of the OX40 agonist ivuxolimab. The DNA of the CDR3 is TGTGCCAGTAGTATTGCGGGGGTTAAGGCTGAAGCTTTCTTT. It specifies CASSIAGVKAEAFF.